The 18 T cell receptor beta chains below were found in one sample sequenced in a study of graft-versus-host responses after intestinal transplantation. Here immunoSEQ multiplex PCR was the method, and the copy in TCRdb shows in-frame clones only, minus some. The sample gives 75,000 to 100,000 clones, 90% of which show up once; about 16% is in the top ten. Sequences were derived from PBMCs, sampled approximately 470 days after intestinal transplant. The receptor set was obtained from a human patient who received an intestinal transplant, so some T cells may come from the graft donor.

For this clone: The same CDR3 can be traced to other DNA sequences in this sample. The V call is TRBV18, the J call TRBJ1-1; D call uncertain. Germline values: CDR1 KGHSH, CDR2 LQKENI. Trimming pared 3 bases from V and 1 base from J, leaving 6 bases between. The CDR3 is made up of 13 amino acids. CDR3 bases: TGTGCCAGCTCACCGAAGGAGAACACTGAAGCTTTCTTT. It yields the protein CASSPKENTEAFF.

This clone was counted a few times. The V call is TRBV6-5, the J call TRBJ1-2; D is perhaps TRBD1 (5 bases). Germline assignment: CDR1 MNHEY and CDR2 SVGAGI. The length of the CDR3 is 14 residues. V lost 6 bases and J lost 2, with 13 bases in between. The CDR3 DNA reads TGTGCCAGCAGGTCGGGACCCCAAAACTATGGCTACACCTTC. Its translation: CASRSGPQNYGYTF.

The chain combines TRBV10-3 with TRBJ2-7; 9 nucleotides match TRBD1. Germline lookup yields CDR1 ENHRY and CDR2 SYGVKD. V shed 6 bases and J 3 bases; nucleotides not matched to a gene: 6. The CDR3 is made up of 14 amino acids. This CDR3 is CAIRPRDRVYEQYF. DNA for the CDR3: TGTGCCATCAGACCCCGGGACAGGGTCTACGAGCAGTACTTC.

The chain links TRBV10-1 to TRBJ1-1; maybe TRBD1 (6 bases). This CDR3 is 15 amino acids long. Trimming left V 6 bases short and J 0 bases short, with 14 bases between. The V gene's germline CDR1 is WNHNN and CDR2 SYGVQD (reference sequence). The CDR3 region is CASSGSRGLNTEAFF. The CDR3 DNA is TGCGCCAGCAGCGGGTCCAGGGGTTTGAACACTGAAGCTTTCTTT.

This clone is a singleton in its sample. The chain couples TRBV11-3 to TRBJ1-1; D is ambiguous. Germline V gene data show CDR1 as SGHNT and CDR2 as YENEEA. This CDR3 has 13 amino acids. Trimming pared 3 bases from V and 1 base from J, leaving 6 bases between. CDR3 region: CASSFLTNTEAFF. For the CDR3, the DNA is TGTGCCAGCAGCTTCCTTACGAACACTGAAGCTTTCTTT.

The V call is TRBV11-2, the J call TRBJ2-1; D is undetermined. CDR1 is SGHAT, CDR2 FQNNGV, per germline. The CDR3 is 13 amino acids. The V gene lost 2 bases and the J gene lost 11 bases, with 13 bases spanning the gap. The CDR3 DNA follows: TGTGCCAGCAGCTTACTTGCGACACACCAGCAGTTCTTC. This translates into CASSLLATHQQFF.

The rearrangement uses TRBV2 and TRBJ1-2, with D perhaps matching TRBD1 (5 bases). CDR3 length: 16 residues. The V and J ends lost 7 bases and 4 bases respectively, with 22 bases between them. The germline gives CDR1 SNHLY, CDR2 FYNNEI. The CDR3 DNA reads as TGTGCCAGCACCCGAGAGGTTGGGGGAGTGGCCTATGGCTACACCTTC. Its protein product is CASTREVGGVAYGYTF.

CDR3 amino acids: CASSLERAVLTGELFF. The CDR3, as DNA: TGCGCCAGCAGCTTGGAGAGGGCGGTATTGACCGGGGAGCTGTTTTTT. The chain links TRBV5-1 to TRBJ2-2, with a possible D match to TRBD2 (5 bases). The V and J ends lost 0 bases and 5 bases respectively, with 14 bases between them. CDR1 is SGHRS and CDR2 is YFSETQ in the germline V gene. This CDR3 has 16 residues. The full variable domain, with the rest looked up from reference TRBV5-1 and TRBJ2-2, is KAGVTQTPRYLIKTRGQQVTLSCSPISGHRSVSWYQQTPGQGLQFLFEYFSETQRNKGNFPGRFSGRQFSNSRSEMNVSTLELGDSALYLCASSLERAVLTGELFFGEGSRLTVL.

V and J are TRBV2 and TRBJ1-1; D call uncertain. Per the germline V gene, CDR1 is SNHLY and CDR2 is FYNNEI. CDR3 size: 12 residues. The V end was cut by 8 bases, the J end by 4 bases, with 11 bases between. The DNA of the CDR3 is TGTGCCAGCCTTAGTGGGAGCACTGAAGCTTTCTTT. It is translated as CASLSGSTEAFF.

Details on this clone: A junction end diverges from the germline sequence, so it may reflect a read error. CDR3 sequence: CASSLGAGYTGELFF. As DNA, the CDR3 is TGTGCTAGCAGCTTAGGGGCCGGTTACACCGGGGAGCTGTTTTTT. The chain couples TRBV7-7 to TRBJ2-2; tentatively, D is TRBD1 (5 bases). Germline V lookup: CDR1 SSHAT, CDR2 FNYEAQ (reference sequence). The CDR3 is 15 residues long.

This chain links TRBV6-4 with TRBJ2-2; D is perhaps TRBD1 or TRBD2 (6 bases each). Trimming stripped 8 bases from V and 6 bases from J, with 16 bases between. The CDR3 contains 14 residues. Germline CDR1 is MRHNA and CDR2 is SNTAGT. The DNA of the CDR3 is TGTGCCAGCGGGTCCGGGGGCGCCGCCGGGGAGCTGTTTTTT. It yields the protein CASGSGGAAGELFF.

The V gene is TRBV6-9, the J gene TRBJ2-1; D gene unclear. The germline V gene has CDR1 MNHGY and CDR2 SVAAGI. V was cut by 4 bases and J by 15 bases, with 16 bases left in between. This CDR3 comprises 12 residues. The CDR3 sequence is CASSSNLPDGFF. In DNA form, the CDR3 reads TGTGCCAGCAGTTCGAACCTCCCGGACGGGTTCTTC.

This clone was observed a handful of times. The CDR3 here is CASSLVGRGNTIYF. The CDR3 DNA is TGTGCCAGCAGCTTGGTGGGCAGAGGAAACACCATATATTTT. This chain links TRBV5-5 with TRBJ1-3; D is uncertain. The germline gives CDR1 SGHKS, CDR2 YYEKEE (reference sequence). This CDR3 contains 14 residues. V lost 0 bases to trimming and J lost 4 bases, with 8 bases between them.

V usage is TRBV2 and J usage is TRBJ1-1; D is uncertain. The CDR3 consists of 11 residues. The V and J ends lost 6 bases and 8 bases respectively, with 10 bases between them. The V gene's germline CDR1 is SNHLY and CDR2 FYNNEI. The CDR3, as DNA: TGTGCCAGCAGGGCCGAATTCGAAGCTTTCTTT. Its translation is CASRAEFEAFF.

The gene calls are TRBV7-8 and TRBJ1-5; D remains ambiguous. Germline CDR1 is SGHVS and CDR2 is FQNEAQ. V dropped 3 bases and J dropped 3 bases, with 6 bases sitting between them. The CDR3 sequence is 13 residues long. The CDR3 nucleotides are TGTGCCAGCAGCTTTCCTGACAATCAGCCCCAGCATTTT. It translates to CASSFPDNQPQHF.

The chain carries TRBV6-5 and TRBJ2-7; the D call may be TRBD1 or TRBD2 (5 bases each). The ends were cut back, 10 bases at V and 2 bases at J, with 12 bases in the middle. This CDR3 region has 12 residues. From germline, CDR1 is MNHEY and CDR2 SVGAGI. This CDR3 reads CAIGTPTYEQYF. CDR3 nucleotides: TGTGCCATCGGGACGCCGACCTACGAGCAGTACTTC.

The rearrangement joins TRBV11-2 to TRBJ1-1, with 10 positions matching TRBD1. Germline values: CDR1 SGHAT, CDR2 FQNNGV. The CDR3 runs 17 residues. The J segment lost 0 bases and the V segment lost 7 bases, leaving 11 bases of the junction unmatched. The CDR3 here is CASNPGTGEGMNTEAFF. The CDR3 DNA is TGTGCCAGCAACCCGGGGACAGGGGAGGGCATGAACACTGAAGCTTTCTTT.

The V and J genes are TRBV19 and TRBJ1-5; D may be TRBD1 (5 bases). Germline assignment: CDR1 LNHDA and CDR2 SQIVND (reference sequence). There are 16 residues in the CDR3. Trimming removed 5 bases from V and 3 bases from J, with 17 bases in between. CDR3 in amino acids: CASSPLGTGDNQPQHF. For the CDR3, the DNA is TGTGCCAGTAGTCCCCTTGGGACGGGAGACAATCAGCCCCAGCATTTT.